These T cell receptor beta chains were read from a single sample in a study of CD8+ T cells in alopecia areata. The protocol was immunoSEQ multiplex PCR, while the TCRdb copy is restricted to in-frame clones and leaves out a portion. The sample has about 150,000 clones, 45% to 60% seen once. The sample was CD4+ T cells sorted from blood. These receptors were collected from a human donor with alopecia areata. Both conserved end residues are part of each CDR3.

CDR3,V
CASSDSGVPDTQYF,TRBV6-5
CSAGRGEAFF,TRBV29-1
CASSQTLTGANTGELFF,TRBV4-1
CAILGRSSGNTIYF,TRBV2
CASTALGTNTDTQYF,TRBV2
CSVEDGQTSTDTQYF,TRBV29-1
CAINLAGSTDTQYF,TRBV28
CASSVDNEQFF,TRBV2
CASSLLVSKNIQYF,TRBV28
CASSVRTSWTGELFF,TRBV5-1
CAWSPNGVAGAVGSYNEQFF,TRBV30
CSVEMPSGSTDTQYF,TRBV29-1
CAWSNEGNEQFF,TRBV30
CASSPRTGAYEQYF,TRBV18
CASSTGTSGIGNEQFF,TRBV9
CASSQAFTSGGREQYF,TRBV4-1
CASSPLGTGGRGSGNTIYF,TRBV4-1
CASSLYAGPNTEAFF,TRBV7-3
CASSQTRLFTLETQYF,TRBV14
CASSLGLGLVDEQFF,TRBV2
CASSVRLAGGNEQFF,TRBV2
CASSQEGTGGNTDTQYF,TRBV4-1
CASSRGGAQGNIQYF,TRBV6-5
CASSVAVGATEAFF,TRBV9
CSARIQETQYF,TRBV20-1
CASRKQASTQYF,TRBV6-5
CAWRKRTSGRAGSYEQYF,TRBV30
CASLLAGRSYNEQFF,TRBV6-1
CSVARGGYEQYF,TRBV29-1
CASRSDRGYGYTF,TRBV28
CASSLSGGRNYGYTF,TRBV7-3
CASSLVAGAVDTQYF,TRBV7-2
CASGEWSSYNEQFF,TRBV2